This T cell receptor beta chain is drawn from a study of T-cell reconstitution after alpha-beta-depleted transplantation in children. Unique molecular identifiers featured in how the TCRbeta library was prepared. TCRdb re-derived calls from the PCR reads in MiXCR, one entry per CDR3 protein. The table has 450,000 to 600,000 distinct CDR3 sequences, roughly 18% seen once; the top ten hold over 3%. The CDR3 is 14 amino acids. Trimming took 4 bases from V and 2 from J; bases not matched to a gene: 3. Germline CDR1 and CDR2: DFQATT and SNEGSKA (reference sequence). The clonotype originates from a human donor who donated a stem cell graft to a child with acute lymphoblastic leukemia. The specimen was PBMCs from the stem cell graft donor, collected from the stem cell graft. The V gene is TRBV20-1, the J gene TRBJ2-1; TRBD2 aligns across 9 bases. In DNA, the CDR3 is TGCAGTGCTACACCTAGCGGGGCCTACAATGAGCAGTTCTTC. It yields the protein CSATPSGAYNEQFF.